Each of the 20 T cell receptor beta chains below was sequenced from the same sample in a study of T cell responses to AZD1222 COVID-19 vaccine. The assay was immunoSEQ multiplex PCR, and TCRdb's table has in-frame clones only and misses some. The repertoire consists of 130,000 or so clones, with 85% to 95% occurring once and the leading ten covering over 0.9%. The sample in question was peripheral blood, obtained on day 0 of MenACWY control vaccination. These receptors were taken from an adult in good health.

This sequence joins TRBV28 and TRBJ2-5; 8 nucleotides line up with TRBD2. Per germline, CDR1 MDHEN and CDR2 SYDVKM. The CDR3 totals 15 residues. V shed 4 bases, J shed 2 bases, and the junction held 6 bases outside the gene matches. The CDR3 nucleotides are TGTGCCAGCAGTTCCTGGACTAGCCAACAAGAGACCCAGTACTTC. Protein sequence: CASSSWTSQQETQYF.

The gene calls are TRBV27 and TRBJ1-1; TRBD1 matches at 7 bases. The CDR3 contains 15 residues. Per germline, CDR1 MNHEY and CDR2 SMNVEV (reference sequence). Unmatched junction bases numbered 6, after V lost 5 bases and J lost 0 bases. As DNA, the CDR3 is TGTGCCAGCAGTCGTCACAGGGGCATGAACACTGAAGCTTTCTTT. Translating gives CASSRHRGMNTEAFF.

The genes are TRBV5-1 and TRBJ1-2; possibly TRBD1 for D (5 bases). Trimming cost V 2 bases and J 13 bases, with 18 bases left between them. This CDR3 is 13 amino acids long. Germline CDR1 and CDR2: SGHRS and YFSETQ. In DNA, the CDR3 is TGCGCCAGCAGCTTCCAAGAAGGGACCGGGGGCACCTTC. Its protein is CASSFQEGTGGTF. The variable domain in full, completed from reference TRBV5-1 and TRBJ1-2, reads KAGVTQTPRYLIKTRGQQVTLSCSPISGHRSVSWYQQTPGQGLQFLFEYFSETQRNKGNFPGRFSGRQFSNSRSEMNVSTLELGDSALYLCASSFQEGTGGTFGSGTRLTVV.

The rearrangement links TRBV2 to TRBJ1-5; D ambiguous. There are 17 residues in the CDR3. The V end was cut by 2 bases, the J end by 2 bases, with 16 bases between. Per the germline V gene, CDR1 is SNHLY and CDR2 is FYNNEI. The CDR3 DNA reads as TGTGCCAGCAGTGAACGTATTTATGGAGGACGCAATCAGCCCCAGCATTTT. As protein: CASSERIYGGRNQPQHF. Supplemented by reference TRBV2 and TRBJ1-5, the full variable domain reads EPEVTQTPSHQVTQMGQEVILRCVPISNHLYFYWYRQILGQKVEFLVSFYNNEISEKSEIFDDQFSVERPDGSNFTLKIRSTKLEDSAMYFCASSERIYGGRNQPQHFGDGTRLSIL.

The rearrangement links TRBV5-1 to TRBJ1-4; 8 bases match TRBD1. This CDR3 spans 17 amino acids. With V trimmed by 0 bases and J by 6 bases, 10 bases remained unmatched. From germline, CDR1 is SGHRS and CDR2 YFSETQ. CDR3 nucleotides: TGCGCCAGCAGCTTGGGTTTCGACAGGGGATGGGATGAAAAACTGTTTTTT. It codes for CASSLGFDRGWDEKLFF.

The rearrangement links TRBV24-1 to TRBJ2-1; TRBD2 might be the D (5 bases). V lost 1 base, J lost 9 bases, and 6 bases lay in between. CDR1 is KGHDR and CDR2 is SFDVKD in the germline V gene. This CDR3 has 12 amino acids. CDR3 bases: TGTGCCACCAGTGATTTCCGGGGTGAGCAGTTCTTC. It is translated as CATSDFRGEQFF.

This clone was seen once. The chain has TRBV2 and TRBJ1-2, with 7 bases aligning to TRBD1. V was clipped by 7 bases and J by 7 bases; unmatched bases: 15. The germline CDR1 and CDR2 sequences are SNHLY and FYNNEI. This CDR3 comprises 15 residues. As DNA, the CDR3 is TGTGCCAGCATGTTCGAGGGGGCCGCCGGGGCTGGCTACACCTTC. Its protein is CASMFEGAAGAGYTF. Drawing the rest from reference TRBV2 and TRBJ1-2, the complete variable domain is EPEVTQTPSHQVTQMGQEVILRCVPISNHLYFYWYRQILGQKVEFLVSFYNNEISEKSEIFDDQFSVERPDGSNFTLKIRSTKLEDSAMYFCASMFEGAAGAGYTFGSGTRLTVV.

The V call is TRBV6-1, the J call TRBJ2-1; 10 nucleotides line up with TRBD1. V shed 3 bases and J 8 bases; nucleotides not matched to a gene: 7. CDR3 length equals 15 residues. CDR1 is MNHNS, CDR2 SASEGT, per germline. The CDR3 DNA sequence: TGTGCCAGCAGTGATAAGGGACAGGGGTCGGATGAGCAGTTCTTC. Its protein product is CASSDKGQGSDEQFF.

CDR3 residues: CASSPDRGQGENEQFF. Here the CDR3 DNA reads TGTGCCAGCAGCCCAGACAGGGGGCAAGGGGAGAATGAGCAGTTCTTC. The V gene is TRBV13, the J gene TRBJ2-1; 10 bases fit TRBD1. Germline loops: CDR1 PRHDT, CDR2 FYEKMQ (reference sequence). Losses at the gene ends were 5 bases for V and 7 bases for J; bases not matched to a gene: 11. The CDR3 spans 16 residues. Variable domain in full (rest from reference TRBV13 and TRBJ2-1): AAGVIQSPRHLIKEKRETATLKCYPIPRHDTVYWYQQGPGQDPQFLISFYEKMQSDKGSIPDRFSAQQFSDYHSELNMSSLELGDSALYFCASSPDRGQGENEQFFGPGTRLTVL.

The V gene is TRBV7-8, the J gene TRBJ2-1; D possibly corresponds to TRBD1 (8 bases). The CDR3 length is 16 residues. The germline CDR1 and CDR2 sequences are SGHVS and FQNEAQ. The germline V and J ends were trimmed by 3 bases and 2 bases, with 14 bases remaining between them. The CDR3: CASSLVQGGAYNEQFF. The CDR3 nucleotides read TGTGCCAGCAGCTTGGTACAGGGGGGGGCCTACAATGAGCAGTTCTTC.

The chain uses TRBV13 and TRBJ2-3, with TRBD2 identical over 7 bases. CDR1 PRHDT and CDR2 FYEKMQ come from the germline V gene (reference sequence). CDR3 length: 17 residues. With 5 bases clipped from V and 1 base from J, the junction kept 12 bases outside the gene matches. The CDR3 sequence: CASSTRGREKGTDTQYF. The CDR3 DNA is TGTGCCAGCAGCACCCGGGGGAGGGAAAAGGGCACAGATACGCAGTATTTT.

The chain combines TRBV19 with TRBJ2-1; weak D call: TRBD2 (6 bases). Trimming pared 6 bases from V and 4 bases from J, leaving 13 bases between. CDR1 LNHDA and CDR2 SQIVND come from the germline V gene (reference sequence). This CDR3 has 14 amino acids. CDR3 in amino acids: CASSSRGLYNEQFF. The CDR3 DNA sequence: TGTGCCAGTAGCTCCCGGGGGTTATACAATGAGCAGTTCTTC.

This chain joins TRBV7-2 and TRBJ2-1; D unclear. Trimming left V 9 bases short and J 2 bases short, with 5 bases between. From germline, CDR1 is SGHTA and CDR2 FQGNSA. The CDR3 loop spans 11 amino acids. The CDR3 nucleotides are TGTGCCAGTGGGGCCTACAATGAGCAGTTCTTC. It encodes CASGAYNEQFF.

The chain has TRBV18 and TRBJ2-1; a weak D match, TRBD1 (5 bases). CDR3 length equals 13 residues. V was pared by 4 bases and J by 4 bases, with 8 bases between. Germline V gene data show CDR1 as KGHSH and CDR2 as LQKENI. The CDR3 is CASSHDSYNEQFF. In DNA form, the CDR3 reads TGTGCCAGCTCACACGACAGTTACAATGAGCAGTTCTTC.

The J gene is TRBJ1-1, the V gene TRBV28; D is unresolved. V shed 0 bases and J shed 3 bases, with 5 bases lying between them. CDR3 length: 13 amino acids. Germline CDR1 is MDHEN and CDR2 is SYDVKM. CDR3 coding DNA: TGTGCCAGCAGTTTATGGGTCTACACTGAAGCTTTCTTT. Its protein product is CASSLWVYTEAFF.

The CDR3 sequence is CASSLASTGTEAFF. In nucleotides, the CDR3 is TGTGCCAGCAGCTTAGCTTCGACGGGGACTGAAGCTTTCTTT. The gene calls are TRBV7-3 and TRBJ1-1, with D unresolved. CDR1 and CDR2 from the germline V gene are SGHTA and FQGTGA. Trimming removed 2 bases from V and 5 bases from J, with 12 bases in between. CDR3 length equals 14 residues.

This chain joins TRBV27 and TRBJ1-1; TRBD1 matches at 12 bases. This CDR3 spans 15 amino acids. CDR1 is MNHEY, CDR2 SMNVEV, per germline (reference sequence). V lost 5 bases and J lost 9; bases outside the gene matches: 10. CDR3 loop: CASSPTPGQGAKAFF. The CDR3 DNA reads TGTGCCAGCAGTCCCACCCCGGGACAGGGGGCAAAAGCTTTCTTT.

The chain combines TRBV12-3 or TRBV12-4 with TRBJ1-1, with D hard to call. V shed 3 bases and J shed 7 bases, with 12 bases lying between them. The CDR3 consists of 13 residues. CDR3 amino acids: CASSFRWAGEAFF. CDR3 coding DNA: TGTGCCAGCAGTTTTCGGTGGGCAGGTGAAGCTTTCTTT.

As DNA, the CDR3 is TGTGCCAGCAGTTTATTGACCTCCTCGGGCTACACCTTC. This sequence encodes CASSLLTSSGYTF. The chain is built from TRBV28 and TRBJ1-2; D not certain. CDR1 is MDHEN, CDR2 SYDVKM, per germline. V lost 1 base, J lost 8 bases, and 11 bases lay in between. The CDR3 runs 13 residues.

This clone has only a few counts. The gene calls are TRBV29-1 and TRBJ2-7, with 10 bases aligning to TRBD2. Trimming cost V 5 bases and J 3 bases; bases outside gene matches: 4. The germline gives CDR1 SQVTM, CDR2 ANQGSEA. The CDR3 is made up of 13 amino acids. The CDR3 DNA follows: TGCAGCGTTCGTGCTAGCGGGAGCTACGAGCAGTACTTC. It codes for CSVRASGSYEQYF.